The clone carrying this T cell receptor (beta chain) was picked up a small number of times. Its specificity is not known. Trimming at V came to 4 bases and at J to 0 bases, leaving 6 bases not matched to a gene. The CDR3 length is 16 residues. Looked up from germline, CDR1 is SGHVS and CDR2 is FNYEAQ. This record belongs to a study of T cell repertoires in cytomegalovirus infection. Overall study: Epitope selection comprised recently identified HLA-C-restricted CMV epitopes and well-studied HLA-B-restricted CMV epitopes. Public TCR beta signature analysis indicated the presence of both CMV infection and matching HLA type. Study-wide points: Using cumulative public TCR beta family frequency, the authors identified those who carried CMV together with the relevant HLA. Dominating the ex vivo response were TCR beta clonotypes that were CMV-specific and HLA-C-restricted.

Each CDR3 protein gets one entry after TCRdb re-called the reads with MiXCR. The data contain about 830,000 distinct CDR3 sequences, around a third of them singletons. The clonotype was recovered from a human donor in good health (CMV status not recorded). Some clones in this sample may be carry-over from other donors' samples. The sample in question was cultured CD8+ T cells from PBMCs, obtained from culture after CMV antigen stimulation. This chain links TRBV7-6 with TRBJ1-3; 7 nucleotides match TRBD1. The CDR3 DNA follows: TGTGCCAGCAGCTCGCGGACAGGCCCCTCTGGAAACACCATATATTTT. This codes for CASSSRTGPSGNTIYF.